This entry features one TCR beta chain sequence. This specimen comes from a study of shared clonotypes between healthy human individuals. Sequencing used immunoSEQ multiplex PCR; TCRdb keeps in-frame clones, though not all of them. This repertoire shows about 1.5 million clones, about 98% found once; its top ten account for roughly 0.45%. The origin of this receptor is a man younger than 45 in good health. Sequenced input: naive CD4+ T cells sorted from blood. Subset described: CD45RA+ positively selected.

CDR3: CASKRTGLTEAFF. Here the CDR3 DNA reads TGTGCCAGTAAAAGGACAGGACTTACTGAAGCTTTCTTT. This chain uses TRBV19 with TRBJ1-1, with 7 bases that match TRBD1. Germline V gives CDR1 LNHDA, CDR2 SQIVND (reference sequence). V shed 7 bases, J shed 5 bases, and the junction held 7 bases outside the gene matches. The length of the CDR3 is 13 residues.